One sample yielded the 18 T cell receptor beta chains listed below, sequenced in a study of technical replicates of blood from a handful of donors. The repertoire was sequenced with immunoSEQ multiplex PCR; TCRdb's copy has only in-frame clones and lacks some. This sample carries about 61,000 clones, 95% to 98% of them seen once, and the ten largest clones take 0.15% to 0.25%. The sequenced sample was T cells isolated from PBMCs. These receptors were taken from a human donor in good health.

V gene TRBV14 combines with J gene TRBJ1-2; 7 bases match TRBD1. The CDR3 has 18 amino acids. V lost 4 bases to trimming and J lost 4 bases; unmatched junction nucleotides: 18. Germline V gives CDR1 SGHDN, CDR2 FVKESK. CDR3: CASSRVRGTPEWGYGYTF. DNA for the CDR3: TGTGCCAGCAGCCGAGTCAGGGGGACACCTGAATGGGGCTATGGCTACACCTTC.

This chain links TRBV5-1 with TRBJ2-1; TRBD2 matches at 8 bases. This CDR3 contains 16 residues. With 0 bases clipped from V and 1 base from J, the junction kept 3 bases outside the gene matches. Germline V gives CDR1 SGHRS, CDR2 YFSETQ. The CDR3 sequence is CASSLARGGSYNEQFF. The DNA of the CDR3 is TGCGCCAGCAGCTTGGCCCGGGGGGGTTCCTACAATGAGCAGTTCTTC.

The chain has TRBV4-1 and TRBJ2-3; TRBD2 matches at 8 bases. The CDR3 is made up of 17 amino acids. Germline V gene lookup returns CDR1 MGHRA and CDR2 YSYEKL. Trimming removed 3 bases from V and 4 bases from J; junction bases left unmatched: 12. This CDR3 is CASSHKDRVGGADTQYF. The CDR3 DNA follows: TGCGCCAGCAGCCACAAAGATAGGGTCGGGGGGGCAGATACGCAGTATTTT.

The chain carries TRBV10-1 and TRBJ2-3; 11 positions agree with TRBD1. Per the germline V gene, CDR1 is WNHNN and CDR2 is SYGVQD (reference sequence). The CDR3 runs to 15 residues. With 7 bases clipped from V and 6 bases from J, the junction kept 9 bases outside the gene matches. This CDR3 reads CASNPGQGEVDTQYF. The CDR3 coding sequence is TGCGCCAGCAATCCGGGACAGGGGGAAGTGGATACGCAGTATTTT.

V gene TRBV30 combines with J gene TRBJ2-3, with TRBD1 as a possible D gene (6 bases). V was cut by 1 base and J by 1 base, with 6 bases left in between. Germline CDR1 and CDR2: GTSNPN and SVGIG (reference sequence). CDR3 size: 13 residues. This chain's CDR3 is CAWSGTGTDTQYF. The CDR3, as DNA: TGTGCCTGGAGTGGGACAGGCACAGATACGCAGTATTTT.

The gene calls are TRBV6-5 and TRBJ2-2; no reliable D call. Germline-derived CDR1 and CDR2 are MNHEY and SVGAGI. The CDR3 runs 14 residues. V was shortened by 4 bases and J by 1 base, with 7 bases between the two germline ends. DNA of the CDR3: TGTGCCAGCAGTTTACACAGGAACACCGGGGAGCTGTTTTTT. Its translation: CASSLHRNTGELFF.

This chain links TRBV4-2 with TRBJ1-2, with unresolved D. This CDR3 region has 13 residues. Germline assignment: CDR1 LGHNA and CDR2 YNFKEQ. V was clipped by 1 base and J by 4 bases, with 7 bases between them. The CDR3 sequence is CASSQGRFYGYTF. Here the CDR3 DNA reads TGTGCCAGCAGCCAAGGTCGGTTCTATGGCTACACCTTC.

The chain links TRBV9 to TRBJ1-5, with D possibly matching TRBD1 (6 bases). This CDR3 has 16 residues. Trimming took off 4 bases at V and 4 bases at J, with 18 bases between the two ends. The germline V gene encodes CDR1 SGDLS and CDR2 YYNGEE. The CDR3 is CASSPHEDRINQPQHF. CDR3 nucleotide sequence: TGTGCCAGCAGCCCACATGAGGACAGAATAAATCAGCCCCAGCATTTT.

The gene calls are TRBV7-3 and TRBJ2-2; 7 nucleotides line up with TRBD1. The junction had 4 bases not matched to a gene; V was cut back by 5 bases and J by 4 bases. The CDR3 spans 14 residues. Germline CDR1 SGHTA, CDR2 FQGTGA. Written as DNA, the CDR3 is TGTGCCAGCAGCCCGGGACAGCCCACCGGGGAGCTGTTTTTT. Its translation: CASSPGQPTGELFF.

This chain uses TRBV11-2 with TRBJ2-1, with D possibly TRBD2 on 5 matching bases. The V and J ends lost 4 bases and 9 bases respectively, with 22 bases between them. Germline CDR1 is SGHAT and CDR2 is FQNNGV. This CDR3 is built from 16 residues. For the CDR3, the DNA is TGTGCCAGCAGCTCGGTACTAGTGGCGGGTTTTGGTGAGCAGTTCTTC. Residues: CASSSVLVAGFGEQFF.

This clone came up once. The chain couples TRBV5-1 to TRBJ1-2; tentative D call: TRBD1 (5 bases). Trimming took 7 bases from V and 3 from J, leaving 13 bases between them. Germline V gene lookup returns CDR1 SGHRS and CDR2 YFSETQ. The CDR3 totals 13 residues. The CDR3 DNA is TGCGCCAGCGGGGGGGGTGTCGACTATGGCTACACCTTC. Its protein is CASGGGVDYGYTF.

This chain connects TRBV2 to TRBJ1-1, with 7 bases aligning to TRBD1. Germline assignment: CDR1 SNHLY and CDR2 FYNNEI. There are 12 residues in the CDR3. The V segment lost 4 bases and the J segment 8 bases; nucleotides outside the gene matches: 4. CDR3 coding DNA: TGTGCCAGCAGTGGTGAGACAGGGGAAGCTTTCTTT. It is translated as CASSGETGEAFF.

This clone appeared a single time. Here the CDR3 reads CATYSERESREQYF. The CDR3 DNA reads TGCGCCACCTATTCGGAGCGGGAGTCCCGGGAGCAGTACTTC. The chain has TRBV10-2 and TRBJ2-7; 8 bases map to TRBD2. Trimming at V came to 10 bases and at J to 7 bases, leaving 15 bases not matched to a gene. Germline V gene lookup returns CDR1 WSHSY and CDR2 SAAADI. CDR3 length: 14 residues.

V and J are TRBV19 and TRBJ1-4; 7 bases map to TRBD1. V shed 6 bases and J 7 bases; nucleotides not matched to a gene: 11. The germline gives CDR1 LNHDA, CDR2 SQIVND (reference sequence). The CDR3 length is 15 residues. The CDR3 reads CASSAEGARTEKLFF. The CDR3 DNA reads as TGTGCCAGTAGCGCGGAGGGGGCAAGAACTGAAAAACTGTTTTTT.

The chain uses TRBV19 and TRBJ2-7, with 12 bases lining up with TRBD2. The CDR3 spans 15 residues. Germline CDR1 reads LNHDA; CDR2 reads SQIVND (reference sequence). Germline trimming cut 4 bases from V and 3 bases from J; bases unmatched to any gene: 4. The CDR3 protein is CASSRTSGDYYEQYF. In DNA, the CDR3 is TGTGCCAGTAGTAGGACTAGCGGGGACTACTACGAGCAGTACTTC.

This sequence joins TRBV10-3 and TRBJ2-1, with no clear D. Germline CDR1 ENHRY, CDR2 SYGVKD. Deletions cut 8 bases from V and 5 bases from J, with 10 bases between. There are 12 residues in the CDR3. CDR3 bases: TGTGCCATCTCCCCCCAGGACAATGAGCAGTTCTTC. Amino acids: CAISPQDNEQFF.

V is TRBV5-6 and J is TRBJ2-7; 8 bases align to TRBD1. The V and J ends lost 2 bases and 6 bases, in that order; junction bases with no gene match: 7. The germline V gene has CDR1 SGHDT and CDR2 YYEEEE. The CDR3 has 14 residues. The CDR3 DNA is TGTGCCAGCAGCTTCAGGGGGCTGGGAGGCGAGCAGTACTTC. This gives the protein CASSFRGLGGEQYF.

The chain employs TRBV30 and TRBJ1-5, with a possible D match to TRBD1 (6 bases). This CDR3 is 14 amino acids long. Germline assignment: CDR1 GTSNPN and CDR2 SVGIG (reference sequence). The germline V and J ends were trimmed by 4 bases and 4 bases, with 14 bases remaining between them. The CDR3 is CAWTVGQPNQPQHF. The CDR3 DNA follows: TGTGCCTGGACCGTGGGACAACCGAATCAGCCCCAGCATTTT.